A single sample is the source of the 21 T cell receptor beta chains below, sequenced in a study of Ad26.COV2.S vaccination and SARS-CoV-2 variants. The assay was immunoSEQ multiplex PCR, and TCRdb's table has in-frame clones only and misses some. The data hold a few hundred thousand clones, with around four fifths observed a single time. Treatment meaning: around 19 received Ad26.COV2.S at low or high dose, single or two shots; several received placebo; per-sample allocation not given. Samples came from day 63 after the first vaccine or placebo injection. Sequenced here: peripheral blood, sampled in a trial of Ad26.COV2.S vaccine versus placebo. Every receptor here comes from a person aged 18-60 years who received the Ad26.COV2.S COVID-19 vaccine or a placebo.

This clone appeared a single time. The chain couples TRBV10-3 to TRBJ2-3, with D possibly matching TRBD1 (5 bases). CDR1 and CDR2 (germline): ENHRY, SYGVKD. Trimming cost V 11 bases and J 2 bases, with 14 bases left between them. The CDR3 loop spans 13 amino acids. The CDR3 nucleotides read TGTGCCTTAGGGGTGTTATCCACAGATACGCAGTATTTT. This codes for CALGVLSTDTQYF.

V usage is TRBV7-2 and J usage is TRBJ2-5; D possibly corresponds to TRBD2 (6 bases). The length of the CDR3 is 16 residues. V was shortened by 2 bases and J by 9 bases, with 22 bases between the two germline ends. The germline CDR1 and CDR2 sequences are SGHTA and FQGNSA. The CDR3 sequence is CASSLRLRGAYEAQYF. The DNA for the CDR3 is TGTGCCAGCAGCTTACGGTTGCGGGGAGCTTACGAGGCCCAGTACTTC.

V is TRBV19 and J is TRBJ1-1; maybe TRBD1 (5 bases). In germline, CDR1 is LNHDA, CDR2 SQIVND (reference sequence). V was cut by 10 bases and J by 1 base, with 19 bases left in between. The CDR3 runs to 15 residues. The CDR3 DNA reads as TGTGCCACAAGGCGGAGGGGCGGCCAGAACACTGAAGCTTTCTTT. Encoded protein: CATRRRGGQNTEAFF.

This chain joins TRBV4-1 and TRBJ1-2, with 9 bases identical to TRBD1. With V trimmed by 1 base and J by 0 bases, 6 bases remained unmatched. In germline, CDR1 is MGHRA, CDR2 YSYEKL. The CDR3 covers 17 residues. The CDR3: CASSQVQGARTNYGYTF. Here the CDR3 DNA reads TGCGCCAGCAGCCAAGTACAGGGGGCGAGAACTAACTATGGCTACACCTTC.

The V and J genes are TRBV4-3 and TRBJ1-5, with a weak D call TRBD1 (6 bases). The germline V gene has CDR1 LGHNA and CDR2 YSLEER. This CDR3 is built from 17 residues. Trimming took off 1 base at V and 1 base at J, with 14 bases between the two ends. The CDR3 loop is CASSQAPGHLSNQPQHF. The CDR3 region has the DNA TGCGCCAGCAGCCAAGCTCCGGGACACTTAAGCAATCAGCCCCAGCATTTT.

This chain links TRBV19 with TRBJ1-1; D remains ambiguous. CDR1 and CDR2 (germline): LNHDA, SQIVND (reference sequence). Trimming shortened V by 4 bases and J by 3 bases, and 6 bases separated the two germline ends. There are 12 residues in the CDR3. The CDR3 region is CASSTGYTEAFF. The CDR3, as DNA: TGTGCCAGTAGTACCGGGTACACTGAAGCTTTCTTT.

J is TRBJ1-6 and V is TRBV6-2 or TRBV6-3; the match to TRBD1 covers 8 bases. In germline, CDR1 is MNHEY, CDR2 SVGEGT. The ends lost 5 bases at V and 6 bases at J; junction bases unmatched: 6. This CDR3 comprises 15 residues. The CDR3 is CASSQGQGPNSPLHF. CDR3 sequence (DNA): TGTGCCAGCAGTCAAGGACAGGGCCCTAATTCACCCCTCCACTTT.

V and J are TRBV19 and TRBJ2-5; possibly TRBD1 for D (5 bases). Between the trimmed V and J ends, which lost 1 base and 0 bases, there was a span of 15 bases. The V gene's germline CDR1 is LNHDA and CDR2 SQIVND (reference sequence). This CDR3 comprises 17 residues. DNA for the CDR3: TGTGCCAGTAGTATAGGTGGGGCCGTAGGGTACCAAGAGACCCAGTACTTC. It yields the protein CASSIGGAVGYQETQYF. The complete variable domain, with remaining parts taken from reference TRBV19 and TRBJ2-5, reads DGGITQSPKYLFRKEGQNVTLSCEQNLNHDAMYWYRQDPGQGLRLIYYSQIVNDFQKGDIAEGYSVSREKKESFPLTVTSAQKNPTAFYLCASSIGGAVGYQETQYFGPGTRLLVL.

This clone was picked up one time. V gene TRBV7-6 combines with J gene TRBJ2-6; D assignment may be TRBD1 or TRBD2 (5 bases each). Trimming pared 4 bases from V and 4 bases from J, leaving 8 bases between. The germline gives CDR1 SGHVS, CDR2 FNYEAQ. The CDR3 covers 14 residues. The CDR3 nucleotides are TGTGCCAGCAGCTCGGGGCAAGGGGCCAACGTCCTGACTTTC. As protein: CASSSGQGANVLTF.

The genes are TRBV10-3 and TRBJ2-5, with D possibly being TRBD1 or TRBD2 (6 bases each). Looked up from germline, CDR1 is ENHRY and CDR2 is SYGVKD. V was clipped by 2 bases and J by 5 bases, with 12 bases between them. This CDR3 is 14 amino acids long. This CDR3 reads CAISETGARETQYF. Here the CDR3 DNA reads TGTGCCATCAGTGAGACGGGGGCCCGGGAGACCCAGTACTTC.

In DNA form, the CDR3 reads TGTGCCAGCAGTGAGCGGACAGGGGCTTCGTATGGCTACACCTTC. It encodes CASSERTGASYGYTF. This chain joins TRBV6-1 and TRBJ1-2; 9 bases are shared with TRBD1. Germline CDR1 MNHNS, CDR2 SASEGT. There are 15 residues in the CDR3. The ends lost 3 bases at V and 5 bases at J; junction bases unmatched: 7.

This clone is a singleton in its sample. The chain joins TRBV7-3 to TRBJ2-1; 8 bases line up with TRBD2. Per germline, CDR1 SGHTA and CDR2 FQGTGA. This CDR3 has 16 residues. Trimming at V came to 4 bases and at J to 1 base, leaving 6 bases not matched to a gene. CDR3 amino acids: CASSSVPGGSYNEQFF. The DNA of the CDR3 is TGTGCCAGCAGCTCCGTTCCGGGGGGGTCCTACAATGAGCAGTTCTTC. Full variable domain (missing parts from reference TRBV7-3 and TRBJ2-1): GAGVSQTPSNKVTEKGKYVELRCDPISGHTALYWYRQSLGQGPEFLIYFQGTGAADDSGLPNDRFFAVRPEGSVSTLKIQRTERGDSAVYLCASSSVPGGSYNEQFFGPGTRLTVL.

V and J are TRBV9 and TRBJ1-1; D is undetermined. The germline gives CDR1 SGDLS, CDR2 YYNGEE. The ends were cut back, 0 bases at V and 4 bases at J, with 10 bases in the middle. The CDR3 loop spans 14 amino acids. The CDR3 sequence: CASSVVSRFTEAFF. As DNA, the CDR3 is TGTGCCAGCAGCGTAGTGAGTCGGTTCACTGAAGCTTTCTTT.

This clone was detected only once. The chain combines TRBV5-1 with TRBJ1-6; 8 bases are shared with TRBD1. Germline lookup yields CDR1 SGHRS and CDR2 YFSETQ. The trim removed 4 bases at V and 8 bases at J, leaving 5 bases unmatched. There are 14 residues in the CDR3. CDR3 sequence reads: CASSPRQGHSPLHF. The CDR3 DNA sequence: TGCGCCAGCAGCCCCCGACAGGGGCATTCACCCCTCCACTTT.

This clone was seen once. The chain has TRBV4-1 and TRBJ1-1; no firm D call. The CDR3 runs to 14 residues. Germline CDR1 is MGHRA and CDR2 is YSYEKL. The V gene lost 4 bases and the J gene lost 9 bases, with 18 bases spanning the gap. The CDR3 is CASSPKGGLGKAFF. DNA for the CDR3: TGCGCCAGCAGCCCAAAAGGAGGACTCGGCAAAGCTTTCTTT.

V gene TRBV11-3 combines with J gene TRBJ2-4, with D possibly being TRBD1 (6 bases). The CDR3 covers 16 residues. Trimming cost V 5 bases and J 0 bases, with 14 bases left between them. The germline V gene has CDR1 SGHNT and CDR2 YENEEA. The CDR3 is CASSLEGQLAKNIQYF. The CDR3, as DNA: TGTGCCAGCAGCCTCGAAGGACAGCTAGCCAAAAACATTCAGTACTTC. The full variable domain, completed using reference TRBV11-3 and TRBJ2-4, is EAGVVQSPRYKIIEKKQPVAFWCNPISGHNTLYWYLQNLGQGPELLIRYENEEAVDDSQLPKDRFSAERLKGVDSTLKIQPAELGDSAVYLCASSLEGQLAKNIQYFGAGTRLSVL.

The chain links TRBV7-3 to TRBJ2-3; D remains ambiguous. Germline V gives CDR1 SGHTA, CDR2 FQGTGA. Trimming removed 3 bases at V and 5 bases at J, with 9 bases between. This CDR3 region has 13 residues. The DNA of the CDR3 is TGTGCCAGCAGCTTCGCTAGAATAGATACGCAGTATTTT. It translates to CASSFARIDTQYF. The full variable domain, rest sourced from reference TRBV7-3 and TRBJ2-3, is GAGVSQTPSNKVTEKGKYVELRCDPISGHTALYWYRQSLGQGPEFLIYFQGTGAADDSGLPNDRFFAVRPEGSVSTLKIQRTERGDSAVYLCASSFARIDTQYFGPGTRLTVL.

CDR3 region: CASSYTNRVSGNTIYF. The CDR3 nucleotides are TGTGCCAGCAGTTACACTAACAGGGTCAGTGGAAACACCATATATTTT. The chain couples TRBV6-5 to TRBJ1-3; D is possibly TRBD1 (6 bases). V was trimmed by 2 bases and J by 3 bases, leaving 14 bases between them. CDR3 length: 16 amino acids. CDR1 and CDR2 from the germline V gene are MNHEY and SVGAGI.

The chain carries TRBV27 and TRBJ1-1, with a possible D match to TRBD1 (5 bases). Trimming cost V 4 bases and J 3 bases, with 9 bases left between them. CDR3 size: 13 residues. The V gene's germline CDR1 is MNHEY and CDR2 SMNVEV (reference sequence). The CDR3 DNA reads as TGTGCCAGCAGTTATGGGGGTTACACTGAAGCTTTCTTT. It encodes CASSYGGYTEAFF.

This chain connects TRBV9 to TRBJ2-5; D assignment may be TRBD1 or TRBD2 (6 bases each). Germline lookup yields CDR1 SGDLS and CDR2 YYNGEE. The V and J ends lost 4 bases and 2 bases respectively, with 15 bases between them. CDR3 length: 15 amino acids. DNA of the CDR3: TGTGCCAGCAGCCCGGGACGGGGGCGACAAGAGACCCAGTACTTC. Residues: CASSPGRGRQETQYF.

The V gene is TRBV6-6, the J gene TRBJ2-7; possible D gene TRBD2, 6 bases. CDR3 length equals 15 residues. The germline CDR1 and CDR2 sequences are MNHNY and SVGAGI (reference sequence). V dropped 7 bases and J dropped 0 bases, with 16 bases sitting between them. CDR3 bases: TGTGCCAGCACGAACGGGGCGGGGATCTCCTACGAGCAGTACTTC. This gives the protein CASTNGAGISYEQYF.